Each of the 8 T cell receptor beta chains below was sequenced from the same sample in a study of vaccination effects on CD4 cells after COVID-19. Sequencing was performed with immunoSEQ multiplex PCR; in TCRdb, only in-frame clones are kept and a portion is missing. The sample yields 25,000 or so clones, about two thirds seen once. No antigen has been identified for these receptors. Antigen-specific CD4+ T cells were expanded (with viral peptide pools) by the ViraFEST assay ahead of sequencing. When less than 12 days of culture had elapsed, CD4+ T cells were isolated. Vaccinees lacked prior SARS-CoV-2 infection and tested negative for nucleocapsid antibodies. The starting material was CD4+ T cells from PBMCs cultured with HCoV-OC43 spike peptides, obtained before COVID-19 vaccination. Sample subset: HCoV-OC43 spike overlapping peptide pool stimulation. The receptor source for this set is a human donor who received a COVID-19 vaccine.

V gene TRBV20-1 combines with J gene TRBJ2-2; D is unclear. CDR3 length: 11 residues. V lost 1 base and J 4 bases, leaving 1 base between the germline ends. Germline CDR1 is DFQATT and CDR2 is SNEGSKA (reference sequence). CDR3 loop: CSARVTGELFF. The CDR3 DNA reads as TGCAGTGCTAGAGTCACCGGGGAGCTGTTTTTT.

DNA of the CDR3: TGTGCCAGCAGTGAAGCCCCTTGGGGACAGGGTTTTGTCATTCAGTACTTC. Residues: CASSEAPWGQGFVIQYF. The V gene is TRBV2, the J gene TRBJ2-4; 9 nucleotides match TRBD1. With V trimmed by 0 bases and J by 9 bases, 12 bases remained unmatched. CDR1 is SNHLY, CDR2 FYNNEI, per germline. CDR3 length: 17 residues.

This clone came up a few times. This chain joins TRBV10-3 and TRBJ2-1; 9 bases are a match to TRBD2. CDR3 length equals 12 residues. CDR1 ENHRY and CDR2 SYGVKD come from the germline V gene. V gave up 5 bases and J gave up 15 bases; unmatched junction bases: 8. In DNA, the CDR3 is TGTGCCATCAGTTCCGAGCGGGAGGTACGGTTCTTC. Protein product: CAISSEREVRFF.

The chain links TRBV5-4 to TRBJ2-7; a possible D gene is TRBD1 (6 bases). The CDR3 runs 15 residues. Germline-derived CDR1 and CDR2 are SGHNT and YYREEE (reference sequence). V dropped 2 bases and J dropped 0 bases, with 12 bases sitting between them. The CDR3 region has the DNA TGTGCCAGCAGCTTTAATGGGGGCGACTCCTACGAGCAGTACTTC. The encoded protein is CASSFNGGDSYEQYF.

The gene calls are TRBV7-9 and TRBJ2-5, with 8 bases fitting TRBD2. The CDR3 loop spans 15 amino acids. Germline V gene sequence: CDR1 SEHNR, CDR2 FQNEAQ (reference sequence). J was trimmed by 5 bases and V by 3 bases; bases with no gene match: 8. CDR3 coding DNA: TGTGCCAGCAGCTTTCGTCTCGGGGGGGCCGAGACCCAGTACTTC. It specifies CASSFRLGGAETQYF.

This clone showed up just once. The genes are TRBV19 and TRBJ1-2, with 8 bases matching TRBD1. The CDR3 is 16 amino acids. J lost 4 bases, V lost 5 bases, and 12 bases had no gene match. Per germline, CDR1 LNHDA and CDR2 SQIVND (reference sequence). This chain's CDR3 is CASSPSGTGRLYGYTF. In DNA, the CDR3 is TGTGCCAGTAGTCCCTCAGGGACAGGACGACTCTATGGCTACACCTTC.

This sequence joins TRBV19 and TRBJ2-5; TRBD1 agrees at 9 bases. The germline V gene has CDR1 LNHDA and CDR2 SQIVND (reference sequence). J was trimmed by 5 bases and V by 4 bases; bases with no gene match: 5. The CDR3 is 14 amino acids. In DNA form, the CDR3 reads TGTGCCAGTAGTACGTGGGACAGGGTCGAGACCCAGTACTTC. Protein sequence: CASSTWDRVETQYF.

This chain uses TRBV19 with TRBJ2-4, with a tentative D call TRBD1 (6 bases). Germline V lookup: CDR1 LNHDA, CDR2 SQIVND (reference sequence). The CDR3 spans 16 residues. Between the trimmed V and J ends, which lost 5 bases and 0 bases, there was a span of 14 bases. The CDR3 coding sequence is TGTGCCAGTAGTTCACCGGGACAACTAGCCAAAAACATTCAGTACTTC. It codes for CASSSPGQLAKNIQYF.